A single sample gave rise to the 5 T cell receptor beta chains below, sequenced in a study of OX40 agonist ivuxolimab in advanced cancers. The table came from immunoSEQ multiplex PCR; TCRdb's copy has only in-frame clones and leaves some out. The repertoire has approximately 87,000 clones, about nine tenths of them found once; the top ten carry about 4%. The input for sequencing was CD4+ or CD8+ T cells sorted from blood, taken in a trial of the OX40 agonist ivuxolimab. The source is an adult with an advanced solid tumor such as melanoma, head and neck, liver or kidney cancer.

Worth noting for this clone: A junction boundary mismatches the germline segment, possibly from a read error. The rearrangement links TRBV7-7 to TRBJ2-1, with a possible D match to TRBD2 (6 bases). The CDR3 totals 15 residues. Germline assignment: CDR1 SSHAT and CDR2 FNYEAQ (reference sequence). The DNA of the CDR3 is TGTGCTAGCAGCCGATCTAGCGCCCCCTACAATGAGCAGTTCTTC. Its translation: CASSRSSAPYNEQFF.

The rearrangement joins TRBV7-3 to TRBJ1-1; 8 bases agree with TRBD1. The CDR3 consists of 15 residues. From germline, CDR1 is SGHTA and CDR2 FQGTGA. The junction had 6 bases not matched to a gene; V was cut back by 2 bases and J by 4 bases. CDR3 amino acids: CASSLVGTGLTEAFF. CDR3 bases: TGTGCCAGCAGCTTAGTAGGGACAGGACTCACTGAAGCTTTCTTT.

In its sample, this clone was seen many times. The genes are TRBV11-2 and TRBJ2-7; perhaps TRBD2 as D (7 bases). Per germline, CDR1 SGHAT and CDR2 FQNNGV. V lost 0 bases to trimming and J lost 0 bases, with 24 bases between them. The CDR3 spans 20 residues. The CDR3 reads CASSLETGLSWASGSYEQYF. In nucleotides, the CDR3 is TGTGCCAGCAGCTTAGAGACAGGCCTAAGTTGGGCTAGCGGCTCCTACGAGCAGTACTTC.

For the CDR3, the DNA is TGTGCCAGCAGCTTAGCCCGCCAGGGCACAGATACGCAGTATTTT. It is translated as CASSLARQGTDTQYF. The V call is TRBV13, the J call TRBJ2-3; D unclear. Germline assignment: CDR1 PRHDT and CDR2 FYEKMQ (reference sequence). Deletions cut 1 base from V and 1 base from J, with 9 bases between. The CDR3 contains 15 residues.

The CDR3 DNA sequence: TGTGCCAGCAGTGAATGGGGTACAGGACGTCTGAACACTGAAGCTTTCTTT. Its translation: CASSEWGTGRLNTEAFF. The chain carries TRBV6-1 and TRBJ1-1, with D perhaps matching TRBD1 (5 bases). Germline loops: CDR1 MNHNS, CDR2 SASEGT. This CDR3 is built from 17 residues. V was cut by 2 bases and J by 0 bases, with 16 bases left in between.